This TCR beta chain was identified during a study of blood T cell repertoires in COVID-19. The repertoire was sequenced with immunoSEQ multiplex PCR; TCRdb's copy has only in-frame clones and lacks some. The sample has about 220,000 clones, about 88% seen once. Recovered Cohort 3 donors showed two negative PCRs, clearance, or symptom resolution. V gave up 2 bases and J gave up 2 bases, with 15 bases separating them. CDR1 is MGHRA, CDR2 YSYEKL, per germline. This CDR3 spans 16 amino acids. This TCR was sampled from a woman aged 25 to 45 who had recovered from COVID-19. Sequencing was carried out using PBMCs or T cells enriched from blood (not recorded which). J is TRBJ2-5 and V is TRBV4-1; TRBD2 might be the D (6 bases). The CDR3 nucleotides are TGCGCCAGCAGCCAAAGGAAGGCGGGGCCACAAGAGACCCAGTACTTC. It translates to CASSQRKAGPQETQYF.